The rows below give T cell receptor beta chains drawn from one sample of a study of response to subunit inactivated influenza vaccine. TCRdb processed the RT-PCR reads anew with MiXCR; each CDR3 protein has one entry. This table has 400,000 to 650,000 distinct CDR3 sequences, approximately 7.3% appearing once. Sequenced material: PBMCs from blood, taken about 23 months after vaccination. The source of these receptors is a man aged 50-75 years who received an inactivated influenza vaccine. Both conserved end residues are part of each CDR3. A D gene is named only where the DNA matches it firmly. Clone size, where shown, is once, few, many, or a class for clones that have expanded.

j_call,d_call,clone_size,v_call,cdr3_nt,cdr3_aa
TRBJ2-3,.,few,TRBV6-5,TGTGCCAGCAGTTACTCGGAAGGGATAGATACGCAGTATTTT,CASSYSEGIDTQYF
TRBJ2-5,.,few,TRBV20-1,TGCAGTGCTAGTTACGGACGACTGGGAGAGACCCAGTACTTC,CSASYGRLGETQYF
TRBJ2-1,TRBD2,.,TRBV6-4,TGTGCCAGCAGTTACCTAGCGGGAGGTAACAATGAGCAGTTCTTC,CASSYLAGGNNEQFF
TRBJ2-7,.,few,TRBV3-1,TGTGCCAGCAGCCAAGATCAGAAGAGTCGGCAGTACTTC,CASSQDQKSRQYF
TRBJ1-6,.,many,TRBV7-2,TGTGCCAGCAGCTTAGAAGGAGGGGGTACTTCACCCCTCCACTTT,CASSLEGGGTSPLHF
TRBJ2-5,.,.,TRBV10-2,TGCGCCAGCAGTGAGGGCTTCCAAGAGACCCAGTACTTC,CASSEGFQETQYF
TRBJ2-1,TRBD2,.,TRBV11-1,TGTGCCAGCAGCGCTCAACGGGAGGCCTACAATGAGCAGTTCTTC,CASSAQREAYNEQFF
TRBJ2-7,TRBD2,.,TRBV20-1,TGCAGTGCTCATGATCCCAGCGGGAGGAGGTCCTACGAGCAGTACTTC,CSAHDPSGRRSYEQYF
TRBJ2-1,TRBD2,few,TRBV30,TGTGCCTGGAGTCTTTTGACTAGCGGGAGGGCTTTCAATGAGCAGTTCTTC,CAWSLLTSGRAFNEQFF
TRBJ2-7,TRBD1,.,TRBV5-1,TGCGCCAGCAGGGATGAGTGGGGACAGATTTACGAGCAGTACTTC,CASRDEWGQIYEQYF
TRBJ2-1,.,few,TRBV7-3,TGTGCCAGCAGCACTGGGACACCGAACAATGAGCAGTTCTTC,CASSTGTPNNEQFF
TRBJ1-2,.,few,TRBV7-2,TGTGCCAGCAGCCCGGCCCCAGGATACGGTGGCTACACCTTC,CASSPAPGYGGYTF